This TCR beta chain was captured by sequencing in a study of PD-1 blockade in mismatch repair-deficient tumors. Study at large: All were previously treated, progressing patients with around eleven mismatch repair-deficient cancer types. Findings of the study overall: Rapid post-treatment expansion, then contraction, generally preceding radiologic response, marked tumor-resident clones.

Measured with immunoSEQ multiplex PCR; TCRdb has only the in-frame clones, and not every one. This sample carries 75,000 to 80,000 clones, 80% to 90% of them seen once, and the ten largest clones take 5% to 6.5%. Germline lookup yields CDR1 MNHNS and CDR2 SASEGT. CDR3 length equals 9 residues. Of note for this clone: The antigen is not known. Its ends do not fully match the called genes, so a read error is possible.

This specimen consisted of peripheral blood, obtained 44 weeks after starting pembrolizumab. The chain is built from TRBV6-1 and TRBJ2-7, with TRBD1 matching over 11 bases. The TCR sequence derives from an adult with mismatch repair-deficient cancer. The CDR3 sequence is CALLGQGEF. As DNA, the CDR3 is TGTGCCCTCCTGGGACAGGGGGAGTTC.